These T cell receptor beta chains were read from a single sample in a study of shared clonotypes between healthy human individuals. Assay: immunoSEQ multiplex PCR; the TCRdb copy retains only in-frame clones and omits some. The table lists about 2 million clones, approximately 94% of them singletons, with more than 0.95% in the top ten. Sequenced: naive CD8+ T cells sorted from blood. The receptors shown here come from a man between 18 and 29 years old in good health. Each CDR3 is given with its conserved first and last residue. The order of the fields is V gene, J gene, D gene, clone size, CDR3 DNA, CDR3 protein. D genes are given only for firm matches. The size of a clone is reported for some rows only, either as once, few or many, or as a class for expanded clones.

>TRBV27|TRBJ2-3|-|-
TGTGCCAGCAGTTATCTTTGGGGCCCAGATACGCAGTATTTT
CASSYLWGPDTQYF
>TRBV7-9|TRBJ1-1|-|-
TGTGCCAGCAGCTTAGACCCGGACACTGAAGCTTTCTTT
CASSLDPDTEAFF
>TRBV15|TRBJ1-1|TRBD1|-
TGTGCCACCAGTACGGGACAGAGGAACACTGAAGCTTTCTTT
CATSTGQRNTEAFF
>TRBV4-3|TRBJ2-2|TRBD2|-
TGCGCCAGCAGCCAAGGCCCTAGCGGTCAGACCGGGGAGCTGTTTTTT
CASSQGPSGQTGELFF
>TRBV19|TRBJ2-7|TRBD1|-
TGTGCCAGTGCGGACAGGGGGTACGAGCAGTACTTC
CASADRGYEQYF
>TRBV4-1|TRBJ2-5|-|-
TGCGCCAGCAGCCAAGGGCTGAGGGAGACCCAGTACTTC
CASSQGLRETQYF
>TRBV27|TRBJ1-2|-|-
TGTGCCAGCAGCCCCGGGGTTGGGGGTGGCTACACCTTC
CASSPGVGGGYTF
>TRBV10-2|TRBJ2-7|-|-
TGCGCCAACCACTACGAGCAGTACTTC
CANHYEQYF
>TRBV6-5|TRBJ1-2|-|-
TGTGCCGTGGAGTACCACCCGGTCGGTTGTACCTTC
CAVEYHPVGCTF
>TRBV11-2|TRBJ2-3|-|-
TGTGCCAGCAGCCTGACTAGTTTCCCCACAGATACGCAGTATTTT
CASSLTSFPTDTQYF
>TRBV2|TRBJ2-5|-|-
TGTGCCAGCAGGGCGGGGGACAGCGGGGAGACCCAGTACTTC
CASRAGDSGETQYF
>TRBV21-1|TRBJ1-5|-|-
TGTGCCAGCAGCAAATGCTTTGACAGGGCTAATCAGCCCCAGCATTTT
CASSKCFDRANQPQHF
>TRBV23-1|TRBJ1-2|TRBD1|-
TGCGCCAGCAGTCAGGGGGACAGGGGTGTACGCTATGGCTACACCTTC
CASSQGDRGVRYGYTF
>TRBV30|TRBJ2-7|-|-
TGTGCCTGGAGTGTACTCCAGGGCGACGAGCAGTACTTC
CAWSVLQGDEQYF
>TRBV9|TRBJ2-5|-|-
TGTGCCAGCAGCCCGGACAGTCAAGAGACCCAGTACTTC
CASSPDSQETQYF
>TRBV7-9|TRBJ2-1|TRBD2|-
TGTGCCAGCAGCCCGCCTAGCGGGAGTTTTGAGCAGTTCTTC
CASSPPSGSFEQFF
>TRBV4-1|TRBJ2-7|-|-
TGCGCCAGCAGCCAAGTGGTCCCTTCCTACGAGCAGTACTTC
CASSQVVPSYEQYF
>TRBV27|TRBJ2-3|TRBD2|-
TGTGCCAGCAGTTTGCTCGGACTAGCGGGGTGGGCAGATACGCAGTATTTT
CASSLLGLAGWADTQYF
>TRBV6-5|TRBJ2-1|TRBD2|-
TGTGCCAGCAGTTACGTGGCTAGCGGGGGCTACAATGAGCAGTTCTTC
CASSYVASGGYNEQFF
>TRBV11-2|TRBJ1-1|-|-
TGTGCCAGCAGCTTAGGAGAGTCGCGGGTTCTAAACACTGAAGCTTTCTTT
CASSLGESRVLNTEAFF
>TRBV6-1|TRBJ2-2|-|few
TGTGCCAGCAGTGAGTGGGTGGGAACCAACACCGGGGAGCTGTTTTTT
CASSEWVGTNTGELFF
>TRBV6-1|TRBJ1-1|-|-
TGTGCCAGCAGTCATCGGGCTATGAACACTGAAGCTTTCTTT
CASSHRAMNTEAFF
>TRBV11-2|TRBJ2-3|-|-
TGTGCCAGCAGCCCTAGACAGCTAGATACGCAGTATTTT
CASSPRQLDTQYF
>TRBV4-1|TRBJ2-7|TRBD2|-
TGCGCCAGCAGCCCCGGGACTAGCGGGGGGGCCGAGCAGTACTTC
CASSPGTSGGAEQYF
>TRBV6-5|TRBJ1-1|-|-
TGTGCCAGCAAGAACGGGGAGGCAGGAGGAGCTTTCTTT
CASKNGEAGGAFF
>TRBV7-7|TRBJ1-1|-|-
TGTGCTAGCAGCCCTGGACCCGGCACTGAAGCTTTCTTT
CASSPGPGTEAFF
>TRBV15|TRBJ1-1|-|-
TGTGCCACCAGCCTCCTAAGGGGCACTGAAGCTTTCTTT
CATSLLRGTEAFF
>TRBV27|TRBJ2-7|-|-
TGTGCCAGCAGAACACAGGGCTCCCTTGACGAGCAGTACTTC
CASRTQGSLDEQYF
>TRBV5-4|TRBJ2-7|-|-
TGTGCCAGCAGCTTGGCCTGGGGATCGGACGAGCAGTACTTC
CASSLAWGSDEQYF
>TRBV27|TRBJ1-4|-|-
TGTGCCAGCAGTTCCACGGGGGCCTTAATTGAAAAACTGTTTTTT
CASSSTGALIEKLFF
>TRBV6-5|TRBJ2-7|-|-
TGTGCCAGCAGACAAGGGGAAGGCTACGAGCAGTACTTC
CASRQGEGYEQYF
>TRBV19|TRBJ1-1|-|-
TGTGCCAGTAGTGGAGGTCCCCTGGCCACTGAAGCTTTCTTT
CASSGGPLATEAFF
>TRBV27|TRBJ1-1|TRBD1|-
TGTGCCAGCAGTTTCCTTACACCGACAGGGCCTATGGACACTGAAGCTTTCTTT
CASSFLTPTGPMDTEAFF
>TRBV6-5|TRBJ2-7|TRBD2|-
TGTGCCAGCAGTCTGACTAGCCTCAACTCCTACGAGCAGTACTTC
CASSLTSLNSYEQYF
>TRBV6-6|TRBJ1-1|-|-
TGTGCCAGCGGCCGAATGAACACTGAAGCTTTCTTT
CASGRMNTEAFF
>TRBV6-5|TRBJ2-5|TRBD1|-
TGTGCCAGCAGGATTTCACAGGGGACCCAAGAGACCCAGTACTTC
CASRISQGTQETQYF
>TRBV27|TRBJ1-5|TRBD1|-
TGTGCCAGCAGTGATGACCAGGGGGCCCGGCCCCAGCATTTT
CASSDDQGARPQHF
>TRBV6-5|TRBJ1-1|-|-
TGTGCCAGCAGACATTCAGGGGCAGGGTGGGAAGCTTTCTTT
CASRHSGAGWEAFF
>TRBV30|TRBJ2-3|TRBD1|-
TGTGCCTGGAGTAGGACAGGGGGCACAGATACGCAGTATTTT
CAWSRTGGTDTQYF
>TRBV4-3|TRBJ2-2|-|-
TGCGCCAGCAGCCAAGATAACCTAGCTGGGACCGGGGAGCTGTTTTTT
CASSQDNLAGTGELFF
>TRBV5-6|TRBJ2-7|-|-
TGTGCCAGCAGCTTGGTACAGGGTTGGGAGCAGTACTTC
CASSLVQGWEQYF
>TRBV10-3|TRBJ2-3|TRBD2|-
TGTGCCATCAGTGAGTTCAGCCCGGGGGGGCCCCATACGCAGTATTTT
CAISEFSPGGPHTQYF
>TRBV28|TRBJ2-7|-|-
TGTGCCAGCAGTTTACGTGGGGGCGGTTACGAGCAGTACTTC
CASSLRGGGYEQYF
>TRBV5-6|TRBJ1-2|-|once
TGTGCCAGCAGCTACGGAGGGGACTATGGCTACACCTTC
CASSYGGDYGYTF
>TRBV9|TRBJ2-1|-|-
TGTGCCAGCAGCGTAGCTACGACGGTCGGGACCCGCTCCTACAATGAGCAGTTCTTC
CASSVATTVGTRSYNEQFF
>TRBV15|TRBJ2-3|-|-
TGTGCCACCAGCCCTCTTGACGTGCGGTTCACAGATACGCAGTATTTT
CATSPLDVRFTDTQYF